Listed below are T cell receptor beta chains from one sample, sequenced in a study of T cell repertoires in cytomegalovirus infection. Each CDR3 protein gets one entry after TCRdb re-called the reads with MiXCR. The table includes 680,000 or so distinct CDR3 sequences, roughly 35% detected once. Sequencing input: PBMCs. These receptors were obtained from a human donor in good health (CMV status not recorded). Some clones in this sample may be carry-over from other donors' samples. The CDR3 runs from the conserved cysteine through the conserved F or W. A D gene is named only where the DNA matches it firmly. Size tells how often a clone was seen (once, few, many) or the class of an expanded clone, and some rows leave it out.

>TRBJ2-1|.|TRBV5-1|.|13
CASSLVGFGEQFF
TGCGCCAGCAGCTTGGTTGGGTTTGGTGAGCAGTTCTTC
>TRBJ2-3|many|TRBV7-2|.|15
CASSLGGPSTDTQYF
TGTGCCAGCAGCTTAGGGGGACCTAGCACAGATACGCAGTATTTT
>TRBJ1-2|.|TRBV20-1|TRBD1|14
CSARANRGNYGYTF
TGCAGTGCTAGAGCAAACAGGGGGAACTATGGCTACACCTTC
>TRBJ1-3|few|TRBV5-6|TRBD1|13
CASSLRGRDTIYF
TGTGCCAGCAGCTTAAGGGGGCGGGACACCATATATTTT
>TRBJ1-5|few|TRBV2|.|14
CASSLQGWVQPQHF
TGTGCCAGCAGTCTACAAGGTTGGGTCCAGCCCCAGCATTTT
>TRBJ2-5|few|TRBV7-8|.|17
CASSLEVLRVIQETQYF
TGTGCCAGCAGCTTAGAAGTTTTGCGGGTCATACAAGAGACCCAGTACTTC
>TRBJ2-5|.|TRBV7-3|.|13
CASSLTRVETQYF
TGTGCCAGCAGCTTAACAAGGGTAGAGACCCAGTACTTC
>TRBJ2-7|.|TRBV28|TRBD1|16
CASSLFGQARSPEQYF
TGTGCCAGCAGTTTATTTGGACAGGCCAGGAGTCCTGAGCAGTACTTC
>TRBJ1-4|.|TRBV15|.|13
CATSYGEGEKLFF
TGTGCCACCAGCTATGGGGAGGGAGAAAAACTGTTTTTT
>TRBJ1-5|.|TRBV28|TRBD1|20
CASSSKDREKGFMSNQPQHF
TGTGCCAGCAGTTCTAAGGACAGGGAGAAGGGTTTTATGAGCAATCAGCCCCAGCATTTT
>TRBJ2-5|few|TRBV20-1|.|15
CSARDLALGGETQYF
TGCAGTGCTAGAGATCTGGCCTTAGGCGGGGAGACCCAGTACTTC
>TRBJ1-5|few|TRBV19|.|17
CASSMVLGTNSNQPQHF
TGTGCCAGTAGTATGGTTCTCGGGACAAATAGCAATCAGCCCCAGCATTTT
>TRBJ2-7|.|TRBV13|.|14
CASSPRVRAYEQYF
TGTGCCAGCAGCCCCCGCGTTCGAGCCTACGAGCAGTACTTC
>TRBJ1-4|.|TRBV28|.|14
CASSGGDIYEKLFF
TGTGCCAGCAGTGGAGGGGATATTTATGAAAAACTGTTTTTT
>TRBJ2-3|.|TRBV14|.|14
CASSHAGAAETKYF
TGTGCCAGCAGCCACGCAGGGGCCGCAGAGACGAAGTATTTT
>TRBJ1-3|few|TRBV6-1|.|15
CASPGDNLYGNTIYF
TGTGCCAGTCCCGGTGACAACCTTTATGGAAACACCATATATTTT
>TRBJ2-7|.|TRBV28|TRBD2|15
CASSPSGRLSYEQYF
TGTGCCAGCAGCCCTAGCGGGAGGCTCTCCTACGAGCAGTACTTC
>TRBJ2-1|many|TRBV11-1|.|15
CASSLGTLSYNEQFF
TGTGCCAGCAGCTTAGGGACACTCTCCTACAATGAGCAGTTCTTC
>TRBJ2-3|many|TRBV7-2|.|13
CASSLSSAGTQYF
TGTGCCAGCAGCTTATCCAGCGCGGGTACGCAGTATTTT
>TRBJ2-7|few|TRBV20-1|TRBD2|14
CSASPGTISYEQYF
TGCAGTGCTAGCCCCGGGACTATCTCCTACGAGCAGTACTTC
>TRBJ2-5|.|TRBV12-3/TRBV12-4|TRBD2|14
CASSLTGLAETQYF
TGTGCCAGCAGCCTCACCGGACTAGCGGAGACCCAGTACTTC
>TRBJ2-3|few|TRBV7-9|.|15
CASSPSQINPDTQYF
TGTGCCAGCAGCCCATCCCAGATTAATCCAGATACGCAGTATTTT
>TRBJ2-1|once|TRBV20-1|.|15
CSARGTVSSYNEQFF
TGCAGTGCTAGAGGGACTGTTAGCTCCTACAATGAGCAGTTCTTC
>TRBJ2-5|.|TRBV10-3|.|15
CAITPDVGAQETQYF
TGTGCCATCACCCCAGATGTGGGAGCTCAAGAGACCCAGTACTTC
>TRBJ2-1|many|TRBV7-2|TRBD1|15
CASSFEVTGGNEQFF
TGTGCCAGCAGCTTCGAGGTTACAGGGGGCAATGAGCAGTTCTTC
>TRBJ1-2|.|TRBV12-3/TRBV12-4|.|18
CASSLLSERQYKSDGYTF
TGTGCCAGCAGTTTACTTTCTGAGAGGCAGTACAAATCGGATGGCTACACCTTC
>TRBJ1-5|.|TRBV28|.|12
CASVTGPQPQHF
TGTGCCAGCGTTACAGGCCCTCAGCCCCAGCATTTT
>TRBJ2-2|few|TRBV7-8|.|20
CASSLVWTAEIGAGTGELFF
TGTGCCAGCAGCTTAGTATGGACAGCCGAAATTGGGGCGGGCACCGGGGAGCTGTTTTTT
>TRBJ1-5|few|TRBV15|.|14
CATSRVGVEQPQHF
TGTGCCACCAGCAGAGTGGGGGTGGAGCAGCCCCAGCATTTT
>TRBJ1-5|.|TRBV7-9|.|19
CASSLGKVRLIDSNQPQHF
TGTGCCAGCAGCTTAGGGAAGGTAAGGCTTATAGATAGCAATCAGCCCCAGCATTTT
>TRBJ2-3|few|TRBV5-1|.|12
CASSLAEGKQYF
TGCGCCAGCAGCTTGGCTGAGGGAAAGCAGTATTTT
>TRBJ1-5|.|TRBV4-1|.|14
CASSHPLRGQPQHF
TGCGCCAGCAGCCACCCCTTGAGGGGTCAGCCCCAGCATTTT